This T cell receptor beta chain appears in the sequencing data of a study of vaccination and CD4 T cells after COVID-19. This clonotype was observed once. Antigen: not known. Treatment denoted: roughly ten-day PBMC culture with coronavirus spike peptide pools or control peptides (ViraFEST assay). Sequenced with the Oncomine TCR Beta short-read assay was DNA taken from cultured CD4+ T cells. TCRdb redid the calling of the PCR reads with MiXCR, one entry per CDR3 protein. The sample lists about 10,000 distinct CDR3 sequences, around 60% seen once, with roughly 25% in the top ten. This CDR3 contains 16 residues. V trimming: 0 bases; J trimming: 2 bases; junction bases outside the gene matches: 2. CDR1 SGHVS and CDR2 FNYEAQ come from the germline V gene.

The sequencing sample was made of CD4+ T cells from blood, cultured in vitro. J is TRBJ1-3 and V is TRBV7-6; TRBD1 matches at 9 bases. The source is a human donor who had recovered from COVID-19. The chain's CDR3 is CASSLATGGTGNTIYF. CDR3 nucleotides: TGTGCCAGCAGCTTAGCGACAGGGGGTACTGGAAACACCATATATTTT.